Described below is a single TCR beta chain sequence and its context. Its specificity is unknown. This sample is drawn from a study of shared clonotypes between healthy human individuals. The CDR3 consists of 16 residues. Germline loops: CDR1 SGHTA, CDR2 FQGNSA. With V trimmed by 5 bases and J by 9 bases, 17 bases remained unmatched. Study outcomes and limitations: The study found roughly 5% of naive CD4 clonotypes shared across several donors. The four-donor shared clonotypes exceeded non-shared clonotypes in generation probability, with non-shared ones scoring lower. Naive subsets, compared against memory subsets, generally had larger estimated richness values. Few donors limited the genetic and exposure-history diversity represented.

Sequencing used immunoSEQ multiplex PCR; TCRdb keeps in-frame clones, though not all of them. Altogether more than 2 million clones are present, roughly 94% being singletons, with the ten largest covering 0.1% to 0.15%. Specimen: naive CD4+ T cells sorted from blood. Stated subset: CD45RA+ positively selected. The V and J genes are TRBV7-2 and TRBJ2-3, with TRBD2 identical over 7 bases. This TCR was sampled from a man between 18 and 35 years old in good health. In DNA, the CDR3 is TGTGCCAGCAGCCCAGCACGTGGGAGGGCCCAAAGAACGCAGTATTTT. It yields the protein CASSPARGRAQRTQYF.